Reported below is one TCR beta chain. Its antigen is not yet known. No much larger clonotype is one base removed from it; base qualities were not supplied. This sample was taken from a study of cytomegalovirus exposure and HLA in healthy donors (dated by TCRdb to the late 2010s). Regarding the complete study: An earlier analysis of fewer than 750 of the donors reported about 260 Gb of sequence data and 95 million to 120 million unique TCR beta sequences obtained from around 170 million T cells. Approximately 300 gigabases of sequencing data and 75 million to 85 million unique TCR sequences made up an early release that covered nearly 650 HLA-typed donors. Of the roughly 390 genotyped donors, 81% were placed in the genetic ancestry cluster associated with self-reported Caucasian donors. The aim of the study was to test whether cataloging public T cell receptors could identify signatures of past pathogen exposure. Using immunosequencing, the study profiled T cell repertoires from fewer than 700 subjects and related those repertoires to cytomegalovirus serostatus. In addition to the first cohort of around 670 subjects, a separate validation cohort of 120 different subjects was used. To predict cytomegalovirus infection status, the study combined high-throughput TCR immunosequencing, statistical association of individual TCRs with disease status, and machine learning. In a later analysis, previously published TCR beta repertoires from some 640 donors were re-analyzed and high-resolution HLA genotyping was added so that TCR occurrence patterns could be studied. The later analysis used no new phenotypic data to find candidate immune exposures, relying instead on TCR beta sequences and their occurrence across donors. To decide whether each TCR beta V gene segment behaved as functional or pseudogenic, an earlier analysis of approximately 590 of the donors relied on high-throughput TCR beta sequencing. Donor age, sex, ethnicity and CMV serostatus were collected together with the repertoire data. A later genetic analysis used genome-wide SNP genotypes for about 60% of the roughly 700 donors, treating that subset as a discovery cohort. Every repertoire in the discovery cohort had been generated on one and the same sequencing platform. Class I and class II HLA loci were covered by the typing at four-digit resolution. Typing coverage differed by locus: A, B, C, DRB1 and DQB1 were typed in about 620-640 donors, DQA1 in 522, DPA1 in around 600, and DPB1 in 450 to 490. A few DR-DQ haplotypes were treated as single units for association and clustering because of strong linkage in the cohort. On average, about 200,000 unique TCR beta nucleotide sequences were sequenced per donor among 398 genotyped donors of the cohort, with 15% to 20% of those sequences being non-productive.

General conclusions and limits of the study: Because counts were too low, 15 to 20 rarely observed V segments, including chromosome 9 orphons, were excluded from the earlier analysis of some 590 of the donors. According to the authors, the approach could potentially be generalized to other disease states and immunological phenotypes. Linkage disequilibrium might explain the correlated functional status among segregating V segments, but an unknown experimental factor could not be ruled out. At a false discovery rate of 0.05, a later analysis linked 15,000 to 20,000 TCR beta sequences to specific HLA alleles. In an earlier analysis of some 500 of the donors, most TCR beta V segments were observed in productive rearrangements about 87% or about 30% of the time, broadly matching IMGT annotations. A total of 164 TCR beta chains were listed by the study as associated with cytomegalovirus. In both the original and validation cohorts, the classifier was reported to diagnose cytomegalovirus status with high specificity and sensitivity. In a later analysis, the rate of TCR association differed among HLA loci, with DRB1 alleles having the most associated TCRs and HLA-C alleles having the fewest. In a later analysis, several top co-occurrence clusters were reported to appear linked to parvovirus B19, influenza, CMV and Epstein-Barr virus. The presence/absence analyses assumed that sequencing depth was roughly uniform across donors, and that assumption may not be true. Some IMGT-functional V segments, including TRBV6-2 and TRBV6-3, could not be told apart with the 87-base-pair reads, so those segments were excluded. Most TCR sequences were seen in very few donors, while some public TCRs were found in many individuals. An association between a missense DCLRE1C variant and V-gene and J-gene trimming of TCR beta chains was found in a later genetic analysis and replicated in an independent cohort. A further reported finding was that TCR beta sequences accurately predicted the HLA-A and HLA-B alleles for most subjects in the first cohort. When HLA alleles, especially DR and DQ, strongly co-occurred, TCR associations were difficult to assign to individual alleles. According to a later analysis, most CMV-associated TCR beta chains appeared to be HLA-restricted, and the HLA associations seemed to be driven largely by CMV exposure. A few of the identified cytomegalovirus-associated TCR beta chains were confirmed in vitro to be specific for cytomegalovirus antigens. CMV serostatus was the only immune exposure information available for the cohort. In a later analysis, HLA-associated TCR beta chains were found to be more clonally expanded and to have lower generation probabilities than equally common non-associated chains. In a later genetic analysis, fewer N-insertions in productive TCRs were reported among donors in an Asian-associated ancestry cluster than the approximately 710-donor mean. The cohort was sequenced for TCR beta chains only, and without alpha or paired-chain data the features that could be detected were limited. The sequencing pipeline was judged likely to have produced a cluster of highly shared sequence variants as a technical artifact. Because some donors lacked HLA typing at each locus, the association tests relied only on the typed subset.

In total, roughly 670 healthy bone marrow donors made up the cohort. Cohort members were all nominally healthy when sampled, although unrecorded immune exposures were likely present. The donor tested CMV seropositive, placing the donor among the roughly 300 seropositive members of the cohort. A peripheral blood sample was provided by each donor, and peripheral blood mononuclear cells were used for TCR beta sequencing. Genomic DNA was extracted from the blood cell samples with the Qiagen DNeasy Blood Extraction Kit. Preparation of the library involved the immunoSEQ multiplex PCR assay. For the multiplex PCR, a mixture combining 60 forward primers for TCR Vbeta segments and 13 reverse primers for TCR Jbeta segments was used. A multiplex PCR assay on genomic DNA amplified the CDR3 region of rearranged TCR beta genes. Amplified TCR beta libraries were sequenced as 87-base-pair reads on the Illumina HiSeq System. Turning to the authors' computational methods: A later analysis tallied about 77 million unique TCR beta chains across the 666 repertoires, and approximately 9.9 million of those chains were shared by two or more donors. Raw reads were error-corrected and collapsed into unique sequences by a nearest-neighbor algorithm in which closely related sequences were merged to remove PCR and sequencing errors. V, D and J gene segments were assigned by aligning CDR3 sequences to IMGT reference sequences. For a sequence to be retained, a match of at least six nucleotides was required to both a V gene segment and a J gene segment. Rearrangements were classified as productive when the CDR3 lacked stop codons and remained in frame with V and J, and all other rearrangements were classified as non-productive. CDR3 was defined according to IMGT convention as the region running from the second conserved V-encoded cysteine to the conserved J-encoded phenylalanine. Sequences without an unambiguous match to a single V gene segment were excluded from the earlier analysis of a few hundred of the donors. An earlier analysis of a few hundred of the donors called V segments functional above 56.7% productive rearrangements and segregating when the between-donor standard deviation exceeded 5%. To diagnose cytomegalovirus status from the catalog of TCR beta chain sequences, a statistical classification framework was built. V and J gene assignment, in a later analysis, came from comparing TCR nucleotide sequences with IMGT/GENE-DB human TR gene sequences. A later analysis assigned CDR3 sequences and most-parsimonious VDJ recombination scenarios with the TCRdist pipeline. In a later analysis, every TCR beta chain was defined by the combination of its CDR3 amino acid sequence and its V-gene family, and reads without a unique V-gene family were dropped. As a way to deal with suspected cross-contamination and a sequencing artifact, a later analysis dropped 640 or so nucleotide sequences that were highly shared and had low generation probability. For each public chain, a later analysis derived a clonal expansion index from normalized ranks of inferred template counts within each repertoire. In a later analysis, generation probabilities were computed using a VDJ recombination model fitted to out-of-frame rearrangements, and the results were checked against IGoR. A later analysis scored TCR-TCR, TCR-HLA and TCR-CMV co-occurrence with hypergeometric tests, applying a repertoire-size bias correction to TCR pairs. False discovery rates were estimated in a later analysis by permuting HLA or CMV assignments 20 times. In a later analysis, co-occurring TCRs were grouped with DBSCAN, and TCRdist sequence similarity was added when clustering was performed within HLA-allele-positive subsets. Repertoires with fewer than 30,000 or more than 120,000 public chains were left out of co-occurrence clustering, as were about 5 repertoires with anomalous nucleotide sharing. TCRdb provides this immuneACCESS table in a form limited to in-frame rearrangements. Some clones are lacking; in checked studies, under half of them reflect an unresolved V gene, and why the rest are absent is not known. The V and J calls and clone size come from that table; D and trimming were worked out from the DNA. The sample table records 140,000 to 150,000 clones; 70% to 85% of these occur just once. The ten top clones hold approximately 9.7% of the sample.

The CDR3 numbers 14 residues from cysteine through phenylalanine. Only the CDR3 DNA stays, 42 bases, in frame from base 1. CDR1 and CDR2, per the germline V gene, are SGDLS and YYNGEE. The V and J ends are trimmed by 0 bases and 5 bases, leaving 11 bases between them. The chain joins TRBV9 to TRBJ2-5; TRBD1 is perhaps the D gene, given 6 matching bases. The sequence was collected from a woman aged 55-70 years in good health and CMV-seropositive. Material for sequencing was PBMCs. The CDR3 has the sequence CASSVEQGGETQYF. In nucleotides, the sequence is TGTGCCAGCAGCGTAGAACAGGGCGGGGAGACCCAGTACTTC.